The source of this T cell receptor (beta chain) is a study of regulatory T cells in long-lasting Graves disease. Overall study context: For a period under 3 months, newly diagnosed Graves' patients had taken antithyroid drugs.

Construction of TCR beta libraries relied on iRepertoire HTBI primers and on Arm-PCR targeting CDR3 regions. TCRdb ran MiXCR on the multiplex PCR reads and lists one entry per CDR3 protein. The data contain hundreds of thousands of distinct CDR3 sequences, approximately 15% of them singletons. This clonotype was seen a single time. The CDR3 has 13 residues. Per germline, CDR1 SQVTM and CDR2 ANQGSEA. Trimming cost V 5 bases and J 5 bases, with 12 bases left between them. Sample time point: newly diagnosed GD, antithyroid drugs for less than 3 months. RNA from PBMCs was the source of the TCR library. All patients originated from an endocrinology department located in Xi'an, China. These records were also assigned to another study, of T cells in Graves' hyperthyroidism and ophthalmopathy. That source reports: Hyperthyroidism, newly diagnosed and lasting under 2 months, affected patients aged 18 to 65. Patients with ophthalmopathy were separated from those with stable hyperthyroidism by a 13 V-J model.

The sample consisted of peripheral blood mononuclear cells (PBMCs), taken at new diagnosis, from a patient treated with antithyroid drugs. The source of this sequence is a woman aged 30 to 39 with Graves disease. The chain links TRBV29-1 to TRBJ2-2; D uncertain. The CDR3 reads CSVLTILTGELFF. The CDR3 bases are TGCAGCGTTTTAACCATTTTGACCGGGGAGCTGTTTTTT.